The 28 T cell receptor beta chains in this list originate from one sample, sequenced in a study of cytomegalovirus exposure and HLA in healthy donors. Assay: immunoSEQ multiplex PCR; the TCRdb copy retains only in-frame clones and omits some. The sample contains 200,000 or so clones, about 80% of which appear only once. Material for sequencing was PBMCs. The source of these receptors is a man aged 18-30 years in good health and CMV-seropositive.

The rearrangement links TRBV27 to TRBJ2-1; TRBD2 matches 7 bases. The length of the CDR3 is 13 residues. V lost 9 bases and J lost 4; bases outside the gene matches: 6. Per the germline V gene, CDR1 is MNHEY and CDR2 is SMNVEV (reference sequence). The CDR3 region has the DNA TGTGCCAGTGGCGGGAGAATTTACAATGAGCAGTTCTTC. Amino acids: CASGGRIYNEQFF.

V usage is TRBV5-6 and J usage is TRBJ2-1, with 12 positions matching TRBD2. The ends lost 4 bases at V and 3 bases at J; junction bases unmatched: 8. The germline V gene encodes CDR1 SGHDT and CDR2 YYEEEE. This CDR3 comprises 17 residues. CDR3 residues: CASSRRLAGVYYNEQFF. In DNA form, the CDR3 reads TGTGCCAGCAGCCGGAGACTAGCGGGAGTCTACTACAATGAGCAGTTCTTC.

This rearrangement joins TRBV9 to TRBJ2-2; weak D call: TRBD2 (5 bases). The CDR3 has 13 amino acids. V dropped 9 bases and J dropped 1 base, with 10 bases sitting between them. The V gene's germline CDR1 is SGDLS and CDR2 YYNGEE. The CDR3 DNA follows: TGTGCCACTAAAAGCGGGAACACCGGGGAGCTGTTTTTT. Amino acid sequence: CATKSGNTGELFF.

This clone showed up many times. This chain connects TRBV6-1 to TRBJ2-7, with 7 bases identical to TRBD1. Germline loops: CDR1 MNHNS, CDR2 SASEGT. This CDR3 is built from 14 residues. The V gene end was trimmed by 1 base and the J gene end by 0 bases; junction bases not matched to a gene: 0. In nucleotides, the CDR3 is TGTGCCAGCAGTGAAGGGGACAGCTCCTACGAGCAGTACTTC. Encoded protein: CASSEGDSSYEQYF.

The chain combines TRBV5-6 with TRBJ2-3, with 14 bases identical to TRBD2. Germline V CDR1 and CDR2: SGHDT, YYEEEE. V was clipped by 4 bases and J by 3 bases; unmatched bases: 4. The CDR3 extends over 16 amino acids. CDR3 residues: CASSMGTSGRTDTQYF. CDR3 nucleotides: TGTGCCAGCAGCATGGGGACTAGCGGGAGAACAGATACGCAGTATTTT.

In nucleotides, the CDR3 is TGTGCCAGCCGAGCGGGAGAGGGGACCGGGGAGCTGTTTTTT. Encoded protein: CASRAGEGTGELFF. The chain is built from TRBV2 and TRBJ2-2, with TRBD2 matching over 8 bases. The CDR3 sequence is 14 residues long. CDR1 is SNHLY and CDR2 is FYNNEI in the germline V gene. After removal of 8 bases from V and 5 bases from J, the junction contained 7 bases not matched to a gene.

V and J are TRBV29-1 and TRBJ1-1, with D possibly TRBD1 on 5 matching bases. Per germline, CDR1 SQVTM and CDR2 ANQGSEA. V shed 7 bases and J shed 5 bases, with 17 bases lying between them. The CDR3 length is 13 residues. As DNA, the CDR3 is TGCAGCGACGGCTGGGGGGATGGGACTGAAGCTTTCTTT. It codes for CSDGWGDGTEAFF.

This clone came up a few times. The CDR3 region has the DNA TGTGCCTGGGGTGGGGACTTTAAAGCTTTCTTT. Amino acid sequence: CAWGGDFKAFF. The chain has TRBV30 and TRBJ1-1; maybe TRBD1 (5 bases). The CDR3 is made up of 11 amino acids. V lost 5 bases and J lost 9, with 13 bases in between. Germline CDR1 reads GTSNPN; CDR2 reads SVGIG (reference sequence).

This clone was seen a single time. The CDR3 bases are TGCGCCAGCAGCCACCCCCGCGGGGGCGCGCCGGGAGGTGATGAGCAGTTCTTC. Translating it yields CASSHPRGGAPGGDEQFF. The V gene is TRBV4-3, the J gene TRBJ2-1; perhaps TRBD2 as D (7 bases). CDR3 length equals 18 residues. Trimming took 3 bases from V and 8 from J, leaving 26 bases between them. CDR1 and CDR2 from the germline V gene are LGHNA and YSLEER.

This chain uses TRBV7-3 with TRBJ2-1; 14 bases are a match to TRBD2. Germline CDR1 is SGHTA and CDR2 is FQGTGA. The length of the CDR3 is 15 residues. The ends lost 8 bases at V and 7 bases at J; junction bases unmatched: 7. The CDR3 coding sequence is TGTGCCAGCCGACTAGCGGGAGGGGGTCGAAATGAGCAGTTCTTC. It encodes CASRLAGGGRNEQFF.

The chain joins TRBV13 to TRBJ2-1, with a possible D match to TRBD2 (6 bases). Germline lookup yields CDR1 PRHDT and CDR2 FYEKMQ (reference sequence). Trimming cost V 1 base and J 8 bases, with 15 bases left between them. The CDR3 is 15 residues long. The CDR3: CASSLVLTPGDEQFF. CDR3 coding DNA: TGTGCCAGCAGCTTAGTACTAACCCCGGGAGATGAGCAGTTCTTC.

The J gene is TRBJ2-7, the V gene TRBV7-6; 8 nucleotides line up with TRBD2. Per the germline V gene, CDR1 is SGHVS and CDR2 is FNYEAQ. The V gene end was trimmed by 4 bases and the J gene end by 5 bases; junction bases not matched to a gene: 19. The CDR3 runs 18 residues. The CDR3 nucleotides read TGTGCCAGCAGCTCTCCTACTGGGAAACTAGCGGAGGTTGACGAGCAGTACTTC. It encodes CASSSPTGKLAEVDEQYF.

The J gene is TRBJ2-1, the V gene TRBV6-1, with 7 bases aligning to TRBD2. CDR3 size: 14 residues. Trimming removed 2 bases from V and 5 bases from J; junction bases left unmatched: 3. Germline V gene lookup returns CDR1 MNHNS and CDR2 SASEGT. CDR3 DNA sequence: TGTGCCAGCAGTGAACTAGCGGCAAACAATGAGCAGTTCTTC. Its protein product is CASSELAANNEQFF.

This chain joins TRBV9 and TRBJ2-4, with D tentatively TRBD2 (6 bases). The CDR3 loop spans 12 amino acids. V gave up 3 bases and J gave up 5 bases, with 6 bases separating them. Germline V CDR1 and CDR2: SGDLS, YYNGEE. The CDR3 sequence is CASSGLENIQYF. CDR3 coding DNA: TGTGCCAGCAGCGGACTAGAAAACATTCAGTACTTC.

The chain employs TRBV6-5 and TRBJ2-1; TRBD1 agrees at 8 bases. Trimming at V came to 10 bases and at J to 6 bases, leaving 8 bases not matched to a gene. Germline loops: CDR1 MNHEY, CDR2 SVGAGI. The CDR3 sequence is 13 residues long. Here the CDR3 reads CATKRQGSNEQFF. The CDR3 DNA reads as TGTGCCACCAAGCGACAGGGGAGCAATGAGCAGTTCTTC.

The chain couples TRBV18 to TRBJ2-7; possible D gene TRBD2, 6 bases. The CDR3 covers 14 residues. V dropped 0 bases and J dropped 3 bases, with 9 bases sitting between them. CDR1 is KGHSH, CDR2 LQKENI, per germline. CDR3 region: CASSPPEGRYEQYF. CDR3 DNA sequence: TGTGCCAGCTCACCACCGGAGGGCCGCTACGAGCAGTACTTC.

This rearrangement joins TRBV12-2 to TRBJ2-1; no check of the table's D call, TRBD2, against the DNA was made. TRBV12-2 is termed a pseudogene. The CDR3 length is 19 residues. The CDR3 here is CASRLERVVGWEGVNEQFF. CDR3 sequence (DNA): TGTGCAAGTCGCTTAGAACGGGTAGTCGGGTGGGAGGGCGTGAATGAGCAGTTCTTC.

CDR3 sequence reads: CASSSNSGRETQYF. The CDR3 DNA is TGTGCCAGCAGCTCCAATAGCGGGAGAGAGACCCAGTACTTC. The rearrangement joins TRBV7-9 to TRBJ2-5; the match to TRBD2 covers 9 bases. CDR1 SEHNR and CDR2 FQNEAQ come from the germline V gene (reference sequence). The CDR3 runs to 14 residues. V dropped 4 bases and J dropped 4; count of bases not matched to a gene: 4.

The rearrangement uses TRBV28 and TRBJ2-3, with 7 bases matching TRBD1. The V segment lost 5 bases and the J segment 4 bases; nucleotides outside the gene matches: 9. CDR1 and CDR2 (germline): MDHEN, SYDVKM. The CDR3 covers 15 residues. This CDR3 is CASSPQGSQADTQYF. For the CDR3, the DNA is TGTGCCAGCAGTCCACAGGGGTCACAAGCAGATACGCAGTATTTT.

A word on this clone: At one of its ends the junction is not consistent with the germline gene, which may arise from a read error. The chain links TRBV28 to TRBJ2-7, with D tentatively TRBD2 (6 bases). CDR3 size: 13 residues. Germline CDR1 and CDR2: MDHEN and SYDVKM. The CDR3 region has the DNA TGTGCCAGCAGTGCCGTCCGGGACTCCCCAAGACAGTTC. Translation: CASSAVRDSPRQF.

The rearrangement uses TRBV29-1 and TRBJ1-2; TRBD1 agrees at 9 bases. Germline assignment: CDR1 SQVTM and CDR2 ANQGSEA. The CDR3 length is 14 residues. Trimming cost V 2 bases and J 7 bases; bases outside gene matches: 8. CDR3 in DNA: TGCAGCGTTGAACCGGGACAGGGCGTGTCTGGCTACACCTTC. Its translation is CSVEPGQGVSGYTF. The full variable domain, completed using reference TRBV29-1 and TRBJ1-2, is SAVISQKPSRDICQRGTSLTIQCQVDSQVTMMFWYRQQPGQSLTLIATANQGSEATYESGFVIDKFPISRPNLTFSTLTVSNMSPEDSSIYLCSVEPGQGVSGYTFGSGTRLTVV.

This chain connects TRBV27 to TRBJ1-5; a possible D gene is TRBD1 (6 bases). This CDR3 region has 20 residues. Trimming left V 1 base short and J 0 bases short, with 22 bases between. Germline values: CDR1 MNHEY, CDR2 SMNVEV (reference sequence). The DNA of the CDR3 is TGTGCCAGCAGTTTATTACTAGGGGACGTCGAGGGGGATAGCAATCAGCCCCAGCATTTT. It codes for CASSLLLGDVEGDSNQPQHF.

The chain couples TRBV14 to TRBJ2-4; D possibly corresponds to TRBD2 (7 bases). CDR1 is SGHDN and CDR2 is FVKESK in the germline V gene. The CDR3 sequence is 16 residues long. The V and J ends lost 4 bases and 3 bases respectively, with 16 bases between them. The CDR3 spells CASSPLGGAGKNIQYF. The CDR3 DNA sequence: TGTGCCAGCAGCCCCCTTGGGGGGGCCGGCAAAAACATTCAGTACTTC. The full variable domain, in which reference TRBV14 and TRBJ2-4 provide the parts outside the CDR3, is EAGVTQFPSHSVIEKGQTVTLRCDPISGHDNLYWYRRVMGKEIKFLLHFVKESKQDESGMPNNRFLAERTGGTYSTLKVQPAELEDSGVYFCASSPLGGAGKNIQYFGAGTRLSVL.

A few counts support this clone. The chain links TRBV30 to TRBJ1-1, with unresolved D. Looked up from germline, CDR1 is GTSNPN and CDR2 is SVGIG (reference sequence). This CDR3 is 11 amino acids long. V lost 5 bases to trimming and J lost 4 bases, with 8 bases between them. CDR3 bases: TGTGCCTGGGAGGCGGGCACTGAAGCTTTCTTT. Its protein is CAWEAGTEAFF.

The chain recombines TRBV27 with TRBJ2-1; TRBD2 matches at 9 bases. Trimming removed 4 bases from V and 0 bases from J; junction bases left unmatched: 4. This CDR3 comprises 16 residues. Per the germline V gene, CDR1 is MNHEY and CDR2 is SMNVEV (reference sequence). CDR3 sequence (DNA): TGTGCCAGCAGTTGGCTAGCGGGGAGCTCCTACAATGAGCAGTTCTTC. Amino acids: CASSWLAGSSYNEQFF.

The rearrangement joins TRBV30 to TRBJ2-7; 15 bases are shared with TRBD2. The CDR3 extends over 17 amino acids. CDR1 is GTSNPN and CDR2 is SVGIG in the germline V gene (reference sequence). The V gene end was trimmed by 0 bases and the J gene end by 4 bases; junction bases not matched to a gene: 7. The chain's CDR3 is CAWSVGGTSGRSYEQYF. CDR3 in DNA: TGTGCCTGGAGTGTAGGGGGGACTAGCGGGAGGTCTTACGAGCAGTACTTC.

The V gene is TRBV7-3, the J gene TRBJ2-1, with 11 positions matching TRBD2. From germline, CDR1 is SGHTA and CDR2 FQGTGA. Losses at the gene ends were 3 bases for V and 10 bases for J; bases not matched to a gene: 5. The CDR3 runs to 14 residues. Here the CDR3 DNA reads TGTGCCAGCAGCTTCCAACTAGCGGGAGTGGAGCAGTTCTTC. Its protein is CASSFQLAGVEQFF.

The rearrangement links TRBV19 to TRBJ2-1; 8 nucleotides align to TRBD2. CDR1 and CDR2 (germline): LNHDA, SQIVND (reference sequence). J was trimmed by 6 bases and V by 10 bases; bases with no gene match: 11. CDR3 length: 14 amino acids. The CDR3 bases are TGTGCCACTAAGAGGGGACTAGAGTTCAATGAGCAGTTCTTC. This gives the protein CATKRGLEFNEQFF.